This TCR beta chain was recorded in a study of OX40 agonist ivuxolimab in advanced cancers. Overall study context: Clinicians treated patients with ivuxolimab, an agonistic anti-OX40 (CD134) antibody.

Sequencing was performed with immunoSEQ multiplex PCR; in TCRdb, only in-frame clones are kept and a portion is missing. Seen here are 40,000 to 50,000 clones, 80% observed once, and the top ten hold about 10%. This TCR was sampled from an adult with an advanced solid tumor such as melanoma, head and neck, liver or kidney cancer. Sequenced here: CD4+ or CD8+ T cells sorted from blood, sampled in a trial of the OX40 agonist ivuxolimab.

In DNA, the CDR3 is TGTGCCAGCGGGGGGCTCGGGCAGGCTCTCAAGGGCTACACCTTC. This sequence encodes CASGGLGQALKGYTF. The V and J genes are TRBV27 and TRBJ1-2; a weak D match, TRBD1 (6 bases). The CDR3 is 15 residues long. CDR1 is MNHEY, CDR2 SMNVEV, per germline (reference sequence). V was cut by 8 bases and J by 8 bases, with 24 bases left in between.